The TCR beta chain under discussion was sequenced for a study of blood T cell repertoires in COVID-19. Study at large: Sites in the United States, Italy and Spain provided acute and convalescent COVID-19 samples.

Sequencing used immunoSEQ multiplex PCR; TCRdb keeps in-frame clones, though not all of them. The sample records more than 150,000 clones, about nine tenths being singletons. The participants were between 18 and 89 years old and came from about two dozen US areas. Clinical histories supplied by participants themselves formed the basis of cohort assignment. Either two negative PCRs, clearance, or symptom resolution qualified Cohort 3 donors as recovered. Germline CDR1 LGHNT, CDR2 FRNRAP. V lost 6 bases to trimming and J lost 0 bases; unmatched junction nucleotides: 4. CDR3 length: 15 amino acids. The sequence was collected from a woman in her 30s who had recovered from COVID-19. The material sequenced was PBMCs or T cells enriched from blood (not recorded which). The genes are TRBV12-5 and TRBJ1-4; 7 nucleotides match TRBD1. The CDR3 reads CASGTGEATNEKLFF. In nucleotides, the CDR3 is TGTGCTAGTGGAACAGGGGAAGCAACTAATGAAAAACTGTTTTTT.